This paragraph covers one T cell receptor (beta chain) sequence. Its antigen remains unidentified. No much larger clone is present one base from it, and per-base qualities are unavailable. Whole blood was collected in K2EDTA tubes by collaborating institutions according to the institutions' own protocols. Collaborator samples were shipped for TCRbeta analysis as frozen whole blood, isolated PBMCs, or DNA extracted from either sample type. This sample was taken from a study of blood T cell repertoires in COVID-19 (TCRdb year 2020). With respect to the entire study: Samples from collaborators originated in the United States, Italy and Spain and spanned both the acute and convalescent phases of COVID-19. Subjects who had been exposed to COVID-19, were actively infected with it, or had recovered from it provided the deeply sampled blood TCRbeta repertoires that made up the dataset. The samples were drawn from two sources: the first 160 participants of the ongoing ImmuneRACE study, and about 1,300 subjects contributed by 6 global collaborators. The material from the prospective study consisted of cDNA or gDNA derived from T cells, B-cell-depleted T cells, or PBMCs. The repertoires were released in a freely available public database intended as a resource for research on the immune response to SARS-CoV-2. The sample metadata nearly always contained a de-identified subject ID, COVID-19 status, age in years and sex. Where available, HLA class I and class II types were taken from metadata supplied by the sample provider and were not determined by assay-based typing. The paper's findings and limits, for the study overall: The amount of clinical and demographic metadata varied by source and participant and was provided uncurated.

Reading from cysteine to phenylalanine, the CDR3 counts 11 amino acids. Just CDR3 DNA is preserved here, 33 bases in frame from base 1. The germline ends are 13 bases apart after V is trimmed by 5 bases and J by 14 bases. The immunoSEQ Assay, a bias-controlled multiplex PCR, was used to amplify TCRbeta CDR3 regions from genomic DNA. In the original analysis: Nucleated cell counts per sample were estimated from amplification of reference gene primers within the assay. To quantify the absolute abundance of each unique TCRbeta CDR3 rearrangement, sequence reads were collapsed and filtered. For each sample, productive Simpson clonality was calculated as the square root of Simpson's diversity index across productive rearrangements. TCRdb limited this immuneACCESS table to in-frame rearrangements with V and J called. A share of clones is missing; checked studies link under half to unresolved V genes, and the rest is unexplained. Clone size and V and J calls were adopted from that table, with D and trimming inferred from the DNA. The sample table contains 70,000 to 95,000 clones; only one count was recorded for approximately 80% of them. The ten largest clones add up to 18% of the sample.

This receptor was obtained from an elderly man with active or convalescent COVID-19. Sequenced material: peripheral blood. The rearrangement combines TRBV12-3 or TRBV12-4 with TRBJ2-1; too little of a D gene remains to name it. The CDR3: CASSQAPRKFF. The nucleotide sequence reads TGTGCCAGCAGTCAGGCCCCCCGCAAGTTCTTC.